This TCR beta chain was profiled in a study of cytomegalovirus exposure and HLA in healthy donors. The PCR used 60 Vbeta and 13 Jbeta primers. Profiled with immunoSEQ multiplex PCR; TCRdb holds only in-frame clones, not every one. The sample lists more than 130,000 clones, 73% occurring once. Germline V lookup: CDR1 LNHDA, CDR2 SQIVND (reference sequence). This CDR3 is built from 13 residues. V was clipped by 5 bases and J by 2 bases, with 8 bases between them. The TCR comes from a human donor in good health. This sequence joins TRBV19 and TRBJ2-3; D perhaps matches TRBD1 (6 bases). The sequenced sample consisted of PBMCs. The CDR3, as DNA: TGTGCCAGTAGTTGGACAGCCACAGATACGCAGTATTTT. It specifies CASSWTATDTQYF.